These T cell receptor beta chains were read from a single sample in a study of blood T cell repertoires in COVID-19. The repertoire was sequenced with immunoSEQ multiplex PCR; TCRdb's copy has only in-frame clones and lacks some. The table includes roughly 86,000 clones, around 82% detected once. Sequenced input: peripheral blood. The receptors were gathered from a human donor in a cohort sampled during active COVID-19. Both conserved end residues are part of each CDR3. D genes are given only for firm matches. Clone size is not always given. Where it is, it says once, few, many or a class for expanded clones.

v_gene	d_gene	len	j_gene	abundance	CDR3aa	CDR3nt
TRBV20-1	-	11	TRBJ2-7	-	CSARTAYEQYF	TGCAGTGCCCGGACTGCCTACGAGCAGTACTTC
TRBV9	-	15	TRBJ1-6	-	CASSGGGSLNSPLHF	TGTGCCAGCAGCGGGGGAGGCAGCCTGAATTCACCCCTCCACTTT
TRBV2	TRBD2	15	TRBJ2-5	few	CASSQESAGGETQYF	TGTGCCAGCAGTCAGGAGTCTGCGGGGGGAGAGACCCAGTACTTC
TRBV5-6	TRBD1	15	TRBJ1-1	-	CASSLYETGYTEAFF	TGTGCCAGCAGCTTGTATGAGACAGGGTACACTGAAGCTTTCTTT
TRBV7-9	-	13	TRBJ1-1	-	CASSLVQHTEAFF	TGTGCCAGCAGCTTAGTACAGCACACTGAAGCTTTCTTT
TRBV18	TRBD1	12	TRBJ2-1	-	CASSPDRVGQFF	TGTGCCAGCTCACCCGACAGGGTTGGGCAGTTCTTC
TRBV19	-	16	TRBJ1-1	-	CASSPRQESGYTEAFF	TGTGCCAGTAGTCCCCGACAGGAAAGTGGGTACACTGAAGCTTTCTTT
TRBV30	-	13	TRBJ2-3	-	CAWSRSGFGTQYF	TGTGCCTGGAGTCGTAGCGGATTCGGTACGCAGTATTTT
TRBV15	-	13	TRBJ2-7	-	CATSSLEDYEQYF	TGTGCCACCAGCTCTTTAGAGGACTACGAGCAGTACTTC
TRBV6-6	-	14	TRBJ1-1	-	CASSPKQGNTEAFF	TGTGCCAGCAGCCCGAAACAGGGCAACACTGAAGCTTTCTTT
TRBV2	TRBD1	16	TRBJ1-5	few	CASSGETGGGNQPQHF	TGTGCCAGCAGTGGAGAGACAGGGGGCGGCAATCAGCCCCAGCATTTT
TRBV2	-	18	TRBJ1-5	-	CASTFLGGPPYSNQPQHF	TGTGCCAGCACCTTTTTGGGGGGACCGCCTTATAGCAATCAGCCCCAGCATTTT
TRBV7-8	TRBD2	15	TRBJ2-7	once	CASSGTSGCSYEQYF	TGTGCCAGCAGCGGAACTAGCGGGTGTTCCTACGAGCAGTACTTC
TRBV27	-	13	TRBJ2-1	-	CASSYRLWNEQFF	TGTGCCAGCAGTTACAGGTTGTGGAATGAGCAGTTCTTC
TRBV19	-	13	TRBJ2-1	many	CASGSREDNEQFF	TGTGCCAGTGGTAGTAGGGAGGACAATGAGCAGTTCTTC
TRBV28	TRBD1	14	TRBJ1-4	-	CASRQQGAGEKLFF	TGTGCCAGCAGGCAACAGGGGGCCGGTGAAAAACTGTTTTTT
TRBV27	-	19	TRBJ2-2	-	CASRPKGLASSLNTGELFF	TGTGCCAGCAGGCCTAAGGGGTTAGCTTCCTCCCTGAACACCGGGGAGCTGTTTTTT
TRBV27	-	13	TRBJ2-3	-	CASTHQVADTQYF	TGTGCCAGCACCCACCAGGTGGCAGATACGCAGTATTTT
TRBV15	-	13	TRBJ2-7	-	CATSRDRVPEQYF	TGTGCCACCAGCAGAGATCGAGTCCCCGAGCAGTACTTC
TRBV5-1	-	15	TRBJ2-1	-	CASSLARSSYNEQFF	TGCGCCAGCAGCTTGGCAAGGAGCTCCTACAATGAGCAGTTCTTC
TRBV27	-	14	TRBJ2-1	-	CASSRISLLGEQFF	TGTGCCAGCAGTCGAATATCACTATTGGGTGAGCAGTTCTTC
TRBV10-3	TRBD1	13	TRBJ1-2	-	CAISGQGVDGYTF	TGTGCCATCAGTGGACAGGGGGTGGATGGCTACACCTTC
TRBV19	-	15	TRBJ1-5	few	CASSILAGMGQPQHF	TGTGCCAGTAGTATATTGGCAGGGATGGGGCAGCCCCAGCATTTT
TRBV6-5	-	13	TRBJ1-2	-	CASSRDIYYGYTF	TGTGCCAGCAGCCGGGACATTTATTACGGCTACACCTTC
TRBV7-2	TRBD1	17	TRBJ1-2	many	CASSLGLSQGQTYGYTF	TGTGCCAGCAGCTTAGGTTTAAGCCAGGGACAGACCTATGGCTACACCTTC
TRBV4-1	TRBD2	17	TRBJ2-1	-	CASSQRGLAGDNNEQFF	TGCGCCAGCAGCCAACGGGGACTAGCGGGGGATAACAATGAGCAGTTCTTC
TRBV7-3	-	13	TRBJ1-5	-	CASSQTINQPQHF	TGTGCCAGCAGCCAAACTATCAATCAGCCCCAGCATTTT
TRBV28	-	14	TRBJ2-7	once	CASRTGVTGREQYF	TGTGCCAGCAGAACTGGGGTGACAGGGAGGGAGCAGTACTTC
TRBV5-1	-	14	TRBJ2-5	-	CASSLVPGQETQYF	TGCGCCAGCAGCTTGGTCCCAGGGCAAGAGACCCAGTACTTC
TRBV19	-	13	TRBJ2-5	-	CASSMQVQETQYF	TGTGCCAGTAGTATGCAGGTTCAAGAGACCCAGTACTTC
TRBV15	-	15	TRBJ2-6	-	CATSRVFSGANVLTF	TGTGCCACCAGCAGAGTCTTCTCTGGGGCCAACGTCCTGACTTTC
TRBV4-2	-	13	TRBJ1-4	-	CASNGGNNEKLFF	TGTGCCAGCAATGGGGGGAATAATGAAAAACTGTTTTTT
TRBV5-8	TRBD1	15	TRBJ2-2	-	CASSTGDANTGELFF	TGTGCCAGCAGTACAGGGGACGCGAACACCGGGGAGCTGTTTTTT
TRBV15	-	15	TRBJ2-3	-	CATSRDLRGEDTQYF	TGTGCCACCAGCAGAGATCTGAGAGGCGAGGATACGCAGTATTTT
TRBV7-2	-	15	TRBJ1-2	-	CASSFLRDTPYGYTF	TGTGCCAGCAGCTTCCTCCGAGACACCCCCTATGGCTACACCTTC
TRBV5-4	-	14	TRBJ1-5	once	CASSLQGTGQPQHF	TGTGCCAGCAGCTTACAGGGTACGGGTCAGCCCCAGCATTTT
TRBV3-1/TRBV3-2	TRBD2	17	TRBJ2-3	-	CASSQAGLATSTDTQYF	TGTGCCAGCAGCCAAGCTGGACTAGCGACTAGCACAGATACGCAGTATTTT
TRBV28	TRBD1	14	TRBJ1-1	-	CASSPGTGFTEAFF	TGTGCCAGCAGCCCCGGGACAGGCTTCACTGAAGCTTTCTTT
TRBV28	TRBD1	18	TRBJ1-5	-	CASSLRGTGGFGNQPQHF	TGTGCCAGCAGTTTACGGGGGACAGGGGGCTTTGGCAATCAGCCCCAGCATTTT
TRBV18	-	19	TRBJ1-5	once	CASSPPNTRPGVSNQPQHF	TGTGCCAGCTCACCGCCGAATACGCGCCCCGGGGTTAGCAATCAGCCCCAGCATTTT
TRBV5-4	-	15	TRBJ2-3	-	CASSLELARADTQYF	TGTGCCAGCAGCTTGGAGTTAGCGAGGGCAGATACGCAGTATTTT
TRBV6-1	-	15	TRBJ1-2	-	CASSERIQTNYGYTF	TGTGCCAGCAGTGAAAGAATTCAGACTAACTATGGCTACACCTTC
TRBV6-6	TRBD1	15	TRBJ1-3	-	CASSYGTANGNTIYF	TGTGCCAGCAGTTACGGGACAGCGAACGGAAACACCATATATTTT
TRBV18	-	13	TRBJ2-3	-	CASSPQGQDTQYF	TGTGCCAGCTCACCCCAGGGTCAGGATACGCAGTATTTT
TRBV19	-	14	TRBJ2-7	-	CASSMIGVSYEQYF	TGTGCCAGCTCCATGATCGGGGTCTCCTACGAGCAGTACTTC